This T cell receptor beta chain was observed in a study of CD8 T cells in ankylosing spondylitis. Regarding the study as a whole: A number of the motif variants had already been described in reactive arthritis synovial fluid and blood. Within ankylosing spondylitis blood, a TCR beta motif made up of seven or eight highly homologous variants appeared to be characteristic.

TCRdb used MiXCR to reprocess the 5' RACE reads, holding one entry per CDR3 protein. The sample shows under 250,000 distinct CDR3 sequences, approximately 7.4% of them seen only once. Trimming shortened V by 4 bases and J by 2 bases, and 10 bases separated the two germline ends. Germline CDR1 is SGHDT and CDR2 is YYEEEE. The CDR3 loop spans 13 amino acids. This clonotype turned up a few times. As yet, its antigen is unknown. Sequenced sample: blood, either unsorted or a sorted T cell fraction (not recorded which). The receptor's source is a male donor with ankylosing spondylitis. The chain carries TRBV5-6 and TRBJ2-7, with D perhaps TRBD1 or TRBD2 (7 bases each). The CDR3 bases are TGTGCCAGCAGCCAGGGGGGGGCCTACGAGCAGTACTTC. Protein product: CASSQGGAYEQYF.